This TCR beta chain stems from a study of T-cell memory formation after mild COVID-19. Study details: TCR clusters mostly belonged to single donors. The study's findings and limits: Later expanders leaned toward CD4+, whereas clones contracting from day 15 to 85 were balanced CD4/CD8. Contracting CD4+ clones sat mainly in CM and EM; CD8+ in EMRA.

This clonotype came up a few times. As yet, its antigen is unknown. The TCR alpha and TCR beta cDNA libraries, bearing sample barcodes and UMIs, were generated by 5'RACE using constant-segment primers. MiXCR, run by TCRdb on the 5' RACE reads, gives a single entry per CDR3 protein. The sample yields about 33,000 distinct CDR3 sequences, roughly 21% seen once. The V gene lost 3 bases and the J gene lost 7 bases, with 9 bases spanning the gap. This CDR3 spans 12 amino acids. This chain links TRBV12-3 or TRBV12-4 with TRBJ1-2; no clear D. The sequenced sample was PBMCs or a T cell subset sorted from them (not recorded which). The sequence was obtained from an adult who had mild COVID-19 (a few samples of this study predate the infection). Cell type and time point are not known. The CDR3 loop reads CASSLGGSGYTF. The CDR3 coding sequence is TGTGCCAGCAGTTTGGGAGGGAGTGGCTACACCTTC.